This is a list of T cell receptor beta chains from one sample in a study of response to subunit inactivated influenza vaccine. Via MiXCR, TCRdb re-called the RT-PCR reads, giving one row per CDR3 protein. Seen here are roughly 790,000 distinct CDR3 sequences, approximately 21% observed once, and the top ten hold roughly 10%. Sample: PBMCs from blood, taken about 5 days after vaccination. These receptors all come from a man between 50 and 59 years old who received an inactivated influenza vaccine. The conserved cysteine and the conserved F or W are not part of the CDR3 here. Fields, in order: J gene, V gene, CDR3 protein.

TRBJ1-4	TRBV7-2	ASSARDRGRVEKLF
TRBJ2-1	TRBV18	ASSPGRSSYNEQF
TRBJ2-5	TRBV20-1	SALRGQAKETQY
TRBJ1-1	TRBV12-3/TRBV12-4	ASSQWNTEAF
TRBJ2-7	TRBV2	ASSAFQSSYEQY
TRBJ2-3	TRBV10-3	AISELGQGDVDTQY
TRBJ2-3	TRBV20-1	SASGGDRAFPDTQY
TRBJ2-4	TRBV3-1	ASSAGLAGGPTQNIQY
TRBJ2-2	TRBV4-3	ASSQDMSGNTGELF
TRBJ2-5	TRBV12-3/TRBV12-4	ASRLAGETQY
TRBJ1-1	TRBV19	ASSKGTPGAEAF
TRBJ2-1	TRBV28	ASSSTADEQF
TRBJ2-1	TRBV5-1	ASSFVTSGINEQF
TRBJ2-1	TRBV7-8	ASSLWGLAGGQYEQF
TRBJ2-7	TRBV29-1	SVAQRYEQY
TRBJ1-4	TRBV4-3	ASSPGGINEKLF
TRBJ2-1	TRBV7-9	ASSRLPGAANFNEQF
TRBJ2-3	TRBV10-3	AISDERDTQY
TRBJ2-7	TRBV3-1	ASSKRAAGGSYEQY
TRBJ2-7	TRBV6-1	ASSPGQGISEQY
TRBJ2-5	TRBV6-5	ASSYSTGRETQY
TRBJ2-7	TRBV28	ASSFDRGRIYEQY
TRBJ2-1	TRBV20-1	SARGTSGEPNEQF
TRBJ2-2	TRBV18	ASSLTPGAGSNTGELF
TRBJ2-5	TRBV6-5	ASSYSSAHGETQY
TRBJ2-5	TRBV7-2	ASSTGLVETQY
TRBJ2-3	TRBV24-1	ATSDPGQGTDTQY
TRBJ1-1	TRBV12-3/TRBV12-4	ASSPTGGLSEAF